Described below is a single TCR beta chain sequence and its context. Its antigen is unknown. This sample was included in a study of cytomegalovirus exposure and HLA in healthy donors. Turning to the study itself: In a later analysis, it was reported that the approximately 120 validation repertoires had been produced on the same platform as the 550 to 700 repertoires belonging to the first cohort. Study results and caveats: High sensitivity and specificity were reportedly achieved when the classifier diagnosed cytomegalovirus status. A list of around 160 TCR beta chains associated with cytomegalovirus was given.

V dropped 2 bases and J dropped 6; count of bases not matched to a gene: 4. This CDR3 is 16 amino acids long. The V gene's germline CDR1 is SGHTA and CDR2 FQGNSA. Profiled with immunoSEQ multiplex PCR; TCRdb holds only in-frame clones, not every one. The data contain 250,000 to 300,000 clones, around 90% of them seen just once; the ten biggest clones take up approximately 0.34%. While the first cohort had around 700 subjects, the donors belonged to the separate validation cohort of fewer than 150 subjects. This chain connects TRBV7-2 to TRBJ2-1; 13 bases are shared with TRBD2. The sample was PBMCs. This clonotype originated in a woman aged 18-29 years in good health and CMV-seronegative. This CDR3 reads CASSLTSGGVSNEQFF. In DNA, the CDR3 is TGTGCCAGCAGCTTAACTAGCGGGGGGGTCAGCAATGAGCAGTTCTTC.